The subject of this entry is one T cell receptor (beta chain). As yet, its antigen is unknown. This CDR3 is 15 amino acids long. With 3 bases removed from V and 9 bases from J, the gap between germline ends came to 16 bases. Per the germline V gene, CDR1 is SGHKS and CDR2 is YYEKEE (reference sequence). The sample originates from a study of T cells in Graves' hyperthyroidism and ophthalmopathy. Amplification yielded TCR beta CDR3 regions, with RNA transcripts as the source. During a first-round RT-PCR of the TCR CDR3, the HTBI primer set was used. TCRdb called the multiplex PCR reads again in MiXCR, with one record for every CDR3 protein. The table lists approximately 220,000 distinct CDR3 sequences, around 17% of them singletons. Regarding the study as a whole: Before onset, ophthalmopathy was predicted by the model a median approximately 6.7 months earlier.

The chain joins TRBV5-5 to TRBJ1-6, with D perhaps TRBD1 (6 bases). Sequencing used blood. The TCR originated in a man aged 40-49 years with Graves' hyperthyroidism. This CDR3 is CASSSLQGFGSPLHF. Written as DNA, the CDR3 is TGTGCCAGCAGCTCACTACAGGGTTTCGGTTCACCCCTCCACTTT.